This passage covers 8 T cell receptor beta chains from one sample sequenced in a study of OX40 agonist ivuxolimab in advanced cancers. This table comes from immunoSEQ multiplex PCR, and its TCRdb copy is limited to in-frame clones, with some not included. The data show about 41,000 clones, with about 82% seen just once and roughly 2.7% held by the top ten. Sample: CD4+ or CD8+ T cells sorted from blood, taken in a trial of the OX40 agonist ivuxolimab. These TCRs come from an adult with an advanced solid tumor such as melanoma, head and neck, liver or kidney cancer.

This chain links TRBV7-8 with TRBJ1-5, with TRBD1 identical over 10 bases. CDR3 length: 16 residues. With 5 bases clipped from V and 5 bases from J, the junction kept 9 bases outside the gene matches. The germline V gene encodes CDR1 SGHVS and CDR2 FQNEAQ. The CDR3 DNA is TGTGCCAGCAGCCGGCGTGACAGGGGGCCGGATCAGCCCCAGCATTTT. It specifies CASSRRDRGPDQPQHF.

The chain employs TRBV25-1 and TRBJ2-3, with D unresolved. The V gene lost 3 bases and the J gene lost 2 bases, with 15 bases spanning the gap. CDR3 length: 16 residues. In germline, CDR1 is MGHDK, CDR2 SYGVNS. The CDR3 here is CASSDPAQKLTDTQYF. CDR3 DNA: TGTGCCAGCAGTGACCCCGCCCAGAAACTCACAGATACGCAGTATTTT.

The chain links TRBV7-3 to TRBJ2-2; no definite D call. The CDR3 contains 14 residues. Germline-derived CDR1 and CDR2 are SGHTA and FQGTGA. Trimming cost V 1 base and J 5 bases, with 8 bases left between them. CDR3 amino acids: CASSLNPSTGELFF. Here the CDR3 DNA reads TGTGCCAGCAGCTTAAACCCAAGTACCGGGGAGCTGTTTTTT.

This clone has just one count. This chain links TRBV6-5 with TRBJ2-7, with D maybe TRBD2 (5 bases). The length of the CDR3 is 15 residues. Germline loops: CDR1 MNHEY, CDR2 SVGAGI. V was cut by 0 bases and J by 4 bases, with 13 bases left in between. Written as DNA, the CDR3 is TGTGCCAGCAGTTACTCGGGGAGAAATGCGTACGAGCAGTACTTC. As protein: CASSYSGRNAYEQYF.

The V gene is TRBV4-1, the J gene TRBJ1-2; a possible D gene is TRBD1 (5 bases). V was shortened by 0 bases and J by 0 bases, with 17 bases between the two germline ends. The CDR3 has 18 residues. CDR1 and CDR2 from the germline V gene are MGHRA and YSYEKL. CDR3 amino acids: CASSQEVGTPRANYGYTF. The CDR3 nucleotides read TGCGCCAGCAGCCAAGAAGTAGGGACCCCACGGGCTAACTATGGCTACACCTTC.

This chain links TRBV2 with TRBJ1-5; 9 nucleotides align to TRBD1. The germline V gene has CDR1 SNHLY and CDR2 FYNNEI. The trim removed 5 bases at V and 2 bases at J, leaving 4 bases unmatched. The CDR3 extends over 15 amino acids. The CDR3: CASSRRTGGNQPQHF. The CDR3 coding sequence is TGTGCCAGCAGTAGGAGGACAGGGGGCAATCAGCCCCAGCATTTT.

The gene calls are TRBV11-3 and TRBJ2-7; TRBD1 agrees at 7 bases. The V segment lost 0 bases and the J segment 6 bases; nucleotides outside the gene matches: 5. This CDR3 spans 14 amino acids. CDR1 and CDR2 from the germline V gene are SGHNT and YENEEA. CDR3 nucleotide sequence: TGTGCCAGCAGCTTAGAATCAGGGGGTGGCGAGCAGTACTTC. This translates into CASSLESGGGEQYF.

The V call is TRBV2, the J call TRBJ1-1; possible D gene TRBD1, 5 bases. The germline gives CDR1 SNHLY, CDR2 FYNNEI. The V end was cut by 6 bases, the J end by 0 bases, with 8 bases between. The CDR3 covers 13 residues. The DNA of the CDR3 is TGTGCCAGCAGCAGGGACTTGAACACTGAAGCTTTCTTT. Protein sequence: CASSRDLNTEAFF.